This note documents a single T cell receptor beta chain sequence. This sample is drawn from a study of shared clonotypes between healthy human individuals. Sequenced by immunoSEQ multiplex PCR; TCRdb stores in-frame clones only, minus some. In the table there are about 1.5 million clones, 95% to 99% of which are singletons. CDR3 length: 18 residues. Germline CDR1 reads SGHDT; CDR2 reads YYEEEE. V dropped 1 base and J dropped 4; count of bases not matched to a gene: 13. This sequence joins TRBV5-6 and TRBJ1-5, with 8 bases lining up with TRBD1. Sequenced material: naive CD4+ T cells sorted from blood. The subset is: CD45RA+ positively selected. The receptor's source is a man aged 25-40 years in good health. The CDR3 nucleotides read TGTGCCAGCAGCTTGAGGACAGGGACGACTTTAGGAAATCAGCCCCAGCATTTT. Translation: CASSLRTGTTLGNQPQHF.